Shown below are 24 T cell receptor beta chains from a single sample sequenced in a study of cytomegalovirus exposure and HLA in healthy donors. The protocol was immunoSEQ multiplex PCR, while the TCRdb copy is restricted to in-frame clones and leaves out a portion. The table records about 140,000 clones, approximately 94% of them present only once. The source material was PBMCs. Receptor source: a man between 18 and 29 years old in good health and CMV-seropositive.

The chain has TRBV18 and TRBJ2-1, with unresolved D. V shed 3 bases and J shed 3 bases, with 6 bases lying between them. The CDR3 runs 13 residues. Germline lookup yields CDR1 KGHSH and CDR2 LQKENI. In DNA form, the CDR3 reads TGTGCCAGCTCACCTGCGGACTACAATGAGCAGTTCTTC. Translating it yields CASSPADYNEQFF.

The chain employs TRBV2 and TRBJ2-5; no definite D call. Germline assignment: CDR1 SNHLY and CDR2 FYNNEI. The CDR3 has 11 residues. Trimming cost V 8 bases and J 5 bases, with 9 bases left between them. The CDR3 sequence is CASSYRETQYF. The CDR3 DNA reads as TGTGCCAGCTCCTACCGGGAGACCCAGTACTTC.

The CDR3, as DNA: TGTGCCAGTAGTCGAGGGACAGGAGACTATGAAGCTTTCTTT. Its translation: CASSRGTGDYEAFF. The chain combines TRBV19 with TRBJ1-1; TRBD1 agrees at 8 bases. V was clipped by 5 bases and J by 7 bases; unmatched bases: 9. The germline gives CDR1 LNHDA, CDR2 SQIVND (reference sequence). This CDR3 region has 14 residues.

V gene TRBV5-4 combines with J gene TRBJ2-3; 8 bases map to TRBD1. In germline, CDR1 is SGHNT, CDR2 YYREEE (reference sequence). The V and J ends lost 2 bases and 0 bases, in that order; junction bases with no gene match: 11. This CDR3 contains 18 residues. CDR3 in DNA: TGTGCCAGCAGCTTTTGGACAGGGCCAACTTCTAGCACAGATACGCAGTATTTT. Amino acid sequence: CASSFWTGPTSSTDTQYF.

The chain carries TRBV11-3 and TRBJ2-2; 11 bases map to TRBD1. CDR3 length: 15 amino acids. CDR1 and CDR2 (germline): SGHNT, YENEEA. The ends lost 5 bases at V and 6 bases at J; junction bases unmatched: 5. DNA of the CDR3: TGTGCCAGCAGCCAGGGACAGGGGGACCCCGGGGAGCTGTTTTTT. Its protein product is CASSQGQGDPGELFF.

The chain carries TRBV9 and TRBJ2-3; 7 bases are a match to TRBD2. Looked up from germline, CDR1 is SGDLS and CDR2 is YYNGEE. With 4 bases clipped from V and 6 bases from J, the junction kept 11 bases outside the gene matches. The CDR3 length is 15 residues. The CDR3 region is CASSLLAGGFDTQYF. Here the CDR3 DNA reads TGTGCCAGCAGCCTATTAGCGGGTGGATTCGATACGCAGTATTTT. Looking up the rest from reference TRBV9 and TRBJ2-3 gives the full variable domain: DSGVTQTPKHLITATGQRVTLRCSPRSGDLSVYWYQQSLDQGLQFLIQYYNGEERAKGNILERFSAQQFPDLHSELNLSSLELGDSALYFCASSLLAGGFDTQYFGPGTRLTVL.

The chain couples TRBV30 to TRBJ1-5; 7 nucleotides match TRBD1. The CDR3 sequence is 13 residues long. Germline V gene data show CDR1 as GTSNPN and CDR2 as SVGIG (reference sequence). V lost 7 bases to trimming and J lost 3 bases; unmatched junction nucleotides: 6. The CDR3 is CAYGQDFNQPQHF. The CDR3 coding sequence is TGTGCCTACGGACAGGACTTCAATCAGCCCCAGCATTTT. The full variable domain, with the rest looked up from reference TRBV30 and TRBJ1-5, is SQTIHQWPATLVQPVGSPLSLECTVEGTSNPNLYWYRQAAGRGLQLLFYSVGIGQISSEVPQNLSASRPQDRQFILSSKKLLLSDSGFYLCAYGQDFNQPQHFGDGTRLSIL.

The chain links TRBV7-9 to TRBJ1-4; 7 bases agree with TRBD1. The CDR3 contains 17 residues. After removal of 5 bases from V and 3 bases from J, the junction contained 12 bases not matched to a gene. CDR1 is SEHNR, CDR2 FQNEAQ, per germline (reference sequence). In DNA, the CDR3 is TGTGCCAGCAGCGCACCTCCCAGGGACAGACCTAATGAAAAACTGTTTTTT. Translation: CASSAPPRDRPNEKLFF.

V usage is TRBV7-9 and J usage is TRBJ2-5; D unresolved. Germline V CDR1 and CDR2: SEHNR, FQNEAQ (reference sequence). V was clipped by 0 bases and J by 4 bases, with 12 bases between them. The CDR3 covers 15 residues. The CDR3 region is CASSLASVFPETQYF. As DNA, the CDR3 is TGTGCCAGCAGCTTAGCATCTGTATTCCCAGAGACCCAGTACTTC.

This clone has just one count. V gene TRBV7-2 combines with J gene TRBJ2-5; 8 nucleotides match TRBD1. The CDR3 has 15 residues. Germline lookup yields CDR1 SGHTA and CDR2 FQGNSA. The J segment lost 5 bases and the V segment lost 8 bases, leaving 13 bases of the junction unmatched. CDR3 bases: TGTGCCAGCTGCCTTGGACAGGGAGGAAGGGAGACCCAGTACTTC. It yields the protein CASCLGQGGRETQYF. The full variable domain, with the rest looked up from reference TRBV7-2 and TRBJ2-5, is GAGVSQSPSNKVTEKGKDVELRCDPISGHTALYWYRQSLGQGLEFLIYFQGNSAPDKSGLPSDRFSAERTGGSVSTLTIQRTQQEDSAVYLCASCLGQGGRETQYFGPGTRLLVL.

The chain is built from TRBV4-1 and TRBJ1-2; 8 positions match TRBD1. This CDR3 spans 14 amino acids. Germline lookup yields CDR1 MGHRA and CDR2 YSYEKL. Losses at the gene ends were 2 bases for V and 4 bases for J; bases not matched to a gene: 3. CDR3 DNA: TGCGCCAGCAGCCAAAGGACAGGGCCCTATGGCTACACCTTC. It specifies CASSQRTGPYGYTF.

The genes are TRBV6-1 and TRBJ2-1, with 11 bases identical to TRBD1. Losses at the gene ends were 4 bases for V and 3 bases for J; bases not matched to a gene: 2. CDR1 and CDR2 (germline): MNHNS, SASEGT. The CDR3 contains 15 residues. For the CDR3, the DNA is TGTGCCAGCAGTGCAGGGACAGGGGGCTACAATGAGCAGTTCTTC. Translated: CASSAGTGGYNEQFF.

The V call is TRBV2, the J call TRBJ2-7, with 9 bases that match TRBD1. Trimming took 7 bases from V and 4 from J; bases not matched to a gene: 11. From germline, CDR1 is SNHLY and CDR2 FYNNEI. CDR3 length: 15 residues. CDR3 bases: TGTGCCAGCAAACAGGGGGCCCCCTTAGGGTACGAGCAGTACTTC. Its translation: CASKQGAPLGYEQYF.

The chain carries TRBV6-1 and TRBJ2-1, with 7 bases lining up with TRBD1. CDR1 is MNHNS, CDR2 SASEGT, per germline. The CDR3 is 16 residues long. Trimming took 3 bases from V and 4 from J; bases not matched to a gene: 9. CDR3 coding DNA: TGTGCCAGCAGTGAGGAGGCAGGGGGATGGTACAATGAGCAGTTCTTC. It yields the protein CASSEEAGGWYNEQFF.

The gene calls are TRBV5-1 and TRBJ2-3, with D possibly being TRBD1 (6 bases). Germline CDR1 reads SGHRS; CDR2 reads YFSETQ. V was pared by 4 bases and J by 1 base, with 16 bases between. The CDR3 is 16 residues long. CDR3: CASSLVRDTGTDTQYF. In DNA form, the CDR3 reads TGCGCCAGCAGCCTCGTCCGGGACACAGGCACAGATACGCAGTATTTT. Filled out from reference TRBV5-1 and TRBJ2-3, the complete variable domain reads KAGVTQTPRYLIKTRGQQVTLSCSPISGHRSVSWYQQTPGQGLQFLFEYFSETQRNKGNFPGRFSGRQFSNSRSEMNVSTLELGDSALYLCASSLVRDTGTDTQYFGPGTRLTVL.

The chain has TRBV11-3 and TRBJ1-3, with D possibly TRBD1 on 5 matching bases. The CDR3 has 12 amino acids. Per germline, CDR1 SGHNT and CDR2 YENEEA. Trimming cost V 11 bases and J 5 bases, with 13 bases left between them. The CDR3 sequence is CAGGDIRNTIYF. In DNA, the CDR3 is TGTGCCGGGGGGGATATTCGAAACACCATATATTTT.

J is TRBJ2-7 and V is TRBV7-9; 7 nucleotides line up with TRBD1. The V and J ends lost 1 base and 9 bases, in that order; junction bases with no gene match: 6. This CDR3 is 13 amino acids long. In germline, CDR1 is SEHNR, CDR2 FQNEAQ (reference sequence). CDR3 in amino acids: CASSLVGTVVQYF. The CDR3 coding sequence is TGTGCCAGCAGCTTAGTGGGGACAGTTGTGCAGTACTTC. Drawing the rest from reference TRBV7-9 and TRBJ2-7, the complete variable domain is DTGVSQNPRHKITKRGQNVTFRCDPISEHNRLYWYRQTLGQGPEFLTYFQNEAQLEKSRLLSDRFSAERPKGSFSTLEIQRTEQGDSAMYLCASSLVGTVVQYFGPGTRLTVT.

J is TRBJ2-7 and V is TRBV5-1, with TRBD2 matching over 10 bases. Germline lookup yields CDR1 SGHRS and CDR2 YFSETQ. This CDR3 comprises 15 residues. V was clipped by 4 bases and J by 3 bases; unmatched bases: 7. CDR3 coding DNA: TGCGCCAGCAGCCCTCTAGCGGGAGTACTCTACGAGCAGTACTTC. Its translation is CASSPLAGVLYEQYF.

CDR3 in DNA: TGTGCCAGCAGCCAACCGGGACAGTTACGGGATACGCAGTATTTT. This codes for CASSQPGQLRDTQYF. The chain is built from TRBV14 and TRBJ2-3, with 7 positions matching TRBD1. The ends lost 2 bases at V and 6 bases at J; junction bases unmatched: 8. The germline V gene encodes CDR1 SGHDN and CDR2 FVKESK. The CDR3 totals 15 residues. The complete variable domain, with remaining parts taken from reference TRBV14 and TRBJ2-3, reads EAGVTQFPSHSVIEKGQTVTLRCDPISGHDNLYWYRRVMGKEIKFLLHFVKESKQDESGMPNNRFLAERTGGTYSTLKVQPAELEDSGVYFCASSQPGQLRDTQYFGPGTRLTVL.

The rearrangement joins TRBV28 to TRBJ1-2; D may be TRBD1 (6 bases). The CDR3 consists of 11 residues. V gave up 7 bases and J gave up 7 bases, with 10 bases separating them. The germline CDR1 and CDR2 sequences are MDHEN and SYDVKM. The CDR3, as DNA: TGTGCCAGCACCCGAGGGGGTGGCTACACCTTC. Protein sequence: CASTRGGGYTF.

This chain uses TRBV6-1 with TRBJ2-3; 7 nucleotides match TRBD2. Germline V gene sequence: CDR1 MNHNS, CDR2 SASEGT. Losses at the gene ends were 6 bases for V and 0 bases for J; bases not matched to a gene: 6. The CDR3 consists of 15 residues. CDR3 protein: CASRGGVLSTDTQYF. Written as DNA, the CDR3 is TGTGCCAGCAGGGGGGGGGTTCTTAGCACAGATACGCAGTATTTT.

CDR3 in amino acids: CASSQQGARELFF. The CDR3 DNA sequence: TGCGCCAGCAGCCAACAGGGGGCCCGGGAGCTGTTTTTT. The rearrangement links TRBV4-1 to TRBJ2-2; 8 positions match TRBD1. The CDR3 runs 13 residues. Germline assignment: CDR1 MGHRA and CDR2 YSYEKL. Losses at the gene ends were 2 bases for V and 9 bases for J; bases not matched to a gene: 2.

The V gene is TRBV19, the J gene TRBJ1-4; D gene ambiguous. Germline CDR1 and CDR2: LNHDA and SQIVND (reference sequence). The CDR3 contains 15 residues. V lost 5 bases to trimming and J lost 0 bases, with 10 bases between them. The CDR3 protein is CASSAQPATNEKLFF. The CDR3 DNA reads as TGTGCCAGTAGTGCGCAACCTGCAACTAATGAAAAACTGTTTTTT.

The genes are TRBV2 and TRBJ2-7; 13 bases map to TRBD2. V shed 5 bases and J 6 bases; nucleotides not matched to a gene: 10. Looked up from germline, CDR1 is SNHLY and CDR2 is FYNNEI. The CDR3 extends over 16 amino acids. CDR3 sequence reads: CASSLRTSGGPGEQYF. CDR3 nucleotides: TGTGCCAGCAGTCTCCGGACTAGCGGGGGACCAGGCGAGCAGTACTTC.